One sample yielded the 26 T cell receptor beta chains listed below, sequenced in a study of T cell responses to AZD1222 COVID-19 vaccine. Sequenced by immunoSEQ multiplex PCR; TCRdb stores in-frame clones only, minus some. The data contain about 150,000 clones, approximately 86% of them singletons. The sequences come from peripheral blood, collected 28 days after the second AZD1222 dose. The receptors here all came from an adult who received the AZD1222 COVID-19 vaccine.

This clone was seen only once. This chain uses TRBV3-1 (or the pseudogene TRBV3-2) with TRBJ1-2; the D is unclear. V lost 6 bases and J 4 bases, leaving 9 bases between the germline ends. The CDR3 covers 12 residues. The V gene's germline CDR1 is LGHDT and CDR2 YNNKEL (reference sequence). The CDR3 nucleotides are TGTGCCAGCAGGGGGTTCAGCTATGGCTACACCTTC. Protein product: CASRGFSYGYTF.

The V and J genes are TRBV12-3 or TRBV12-4 and TRBJ2-1; D not resolved. With 5 bases removed from V and 3 bases from J, the gap between germline ends came to 5 bases. This CDR3 region has 12 residues. The CDR3 spells CASSPDYNEQFF. The CDR3 nucleotides read TGTGCCAGCAGTCCGGACTACAATGAGCAGTTCTTC.

This clone was detected once. The chain joins TRBV25-1 to TRBJ1-2; D not certain. The V end lost 6 bases, the J end lost 0 bases, and 11 bases lay between the germline ends. In germline, CDR1 is MGHDK, CDR2 SYGVNS. The CDR3 contains 14 residues. This CDR3 is CASSKTDPNYGYTF. CDR3 DNA sequence: TGTGCCAGCAGCAAGACGGACCCTAACTATGGCTACACCTTC.

The chain employs TRBV10-1 and TRBJ2-7; 7 bases match TRBD2. Trimming cost V 2 bases and J 5 bases; bases outside gene matches: 3. Germline V gene sequence: CDR1 WNHNN, CDR2 SYGVQD (reference sequence). There are 13 residues in the CDR3. The CDR3 reads CASSEAGVNEQYF. CDR3 in DNA: TGCGCCAGCAGTGAGGCGGGGGTCAACGAGCAGTACTTC.

V is TRBV29-1 and J is TRBJ2-3; 8 nucleotides align to TRBD2. CDR3 length: 16 amino acids. The trim removed 6 bases at V and 0 bases at J, leaving 11 bases unmatched. In germline, CDR1 is SQVTM, CDR2 ANQGSEA. CDR3 coding DNA: TGCAGCGTGAAACAATCCGCTAGCGGGAGCACAGATACGCAGTATTTT. Translation: CSVKQSASGSTDTQYF.

A single count supports this clone. Other DNA sequences in the sample encode the same CDR3. The chain carries TRBV30 and TRBJ1-1; D is uncertain. CDR1 GTSNPN and CDR2 SVGIG come from the germline V gene (reference sequence). The CDR3 is 13 residues long. Deletions cut 0 bases from V and 1 base from J, with 6 bases between. The CDR3 DNA reads TGTGCCTGGAGTGTACGGGGGAACACTGAAGCTTTCTTT. This gives the protein CAWSVRGNTEAFF.

Here the CDR3 DNA reads TGTGCCATCAGTGATAAGGGGAATACTGGAAACACCATATATTTT. It translates to CAISDKGNTGNTIYF. The genes are TRBV10-3 and TRBJ1-3; D may be TRBD1 (5 bases). V lost 3 bases and J 2 bases, leaving 11 bases between the germline ends. Per the germline V gene, CDR1 is ENHRY and CDR2 is SYGVKD. The CDR3 extends over 15 amino acids.

The gene calls are TRBV18 and TRBJ1-1, with TRBD1 matching over 9 bases. This CDR3 region has 16 residues. Germline V gene sequence: CDR1 KGHSH, CDR2 LQKENI. The V and J ends lost 3 bases and 3 bases, in that order; junction bases with no gene match: 8. CDR3 nucleotides: TGTGCCAGCTCACCGAGTACAGGGGGCGCGTACACTGAAGCTTTCTTT. Translating gives CASSPSTGGAYTEAFF.

This chain joins TRBV12-3 or TRBV12-4 and TRBJ1-1; no reliable D call. The CDR3 has 11 residues. Trimming took 4 bases from V and 8 from J, leaving 8 bases between them. CDR3 region: CASSSVIEAFF. CDR3 DNA sequence: TGTGCCAGCAGTTCTGTTATCGAAGCTTTCTTT.

This chain links TRBV9 with TRBJ1-4; perhaps TRBD1 as D (5 bases). The CDR3 length is 12 residues. V lost 1 base and J 7 bases, leaving 5 bases between the germline ends. Germline values: CDR1 SGDLS, CDR2 YYNGEE. The CDR3 region is CASSVRGEKLFF. CDR3 coding DNA: TGTGCCAGCAGCGTAAGGGGTGAAAAACTGTTTTTT.

The genes are TRBV6-1 and TRBJ1-2; D gene unclear. Germline V CDR1 and CDR2: MNHNS, SASEGT. Trimming removed 2 bases at V and 2 bases at J, with 12 bases between. This CDR3 spans 15 amino acids. CDR3 DNA: TGTGCCAGCAGTGAACTTAGGTATTCAAACTATGGCTACACCTTC. This codes for CASSELRYSNYGYTF.

The V and J genes are TRBV7-2 and TRBJ1-5, with no clear D. The CDR3 is 15 amino acids. Trimming took off 5 bases at V and 2 bases at J, with 13 bases between the two ends. CDR1 and CDR2 (germline): SGHTA, FQGNSA. CDR3: CASSPIGQGNQPQHF. Here the CDR3 DNA reads TGTGCCAGCAGCCCGATTGGCCAGGGCAATCAGCCCCAGCATTTT.

The V call is TRBV12-1, the J call TRBJ1-2; the table gives TRBD1 as D, unverified against the DNA. TRBV12-1 constitutes a pseudogene. This CDR3 is 16 amino acids long. CDR3 nucleotide sequence: TGTGCCAGCAGCTTTAACATCGGCAGGGCGAACTATGGCTACACCTTC. Encoded protein: CASSFNIGRANYGYTF.

V gene TRBV6-5 combines with J gene TRBJ2-7, with D possibly being TRBD1 (5 bases). Deletions cut 8 bases from V and 2 bases from J, with 13 bases between. The CDR3 spans 13 residues. From germline, CDR1 is MNHEY and CDR2 SVGAGI. CDR3: CASRKGQTYEQYF. The CDR3 nucleotides read TGTGCCAGCCGCAAGGGGCAGACCTACGAGCAGTACTTC.

V gene TRBV5-6 combines with J gene TRBJ2-7, with 9 bases lining up with TRBD1. The V and J ends lost 4 bases and 3 bases, in that order; junction bases with no gene match: 8. Germline V CDR1 and CDR2: SGHDT, YYEEEE. The CDR3 has 15 residues. DNA of the CDR3: TGTGCCAGCAGCGCAAGGGGACAGGGACTCTACGAGCAGTACTTC. Translating it yields CASSARGQGLYEQYF.

The rearrangement uses TRBV6-5 and TRBJ1-1; TRBD1 matches 8 bases. The CDR3 contains 14 residues. After removal of 6 bases from V and 4 bases from J, the junction contained 7 bases not matched to a gene. CDR1 MNHEY and CDR2 SVGAGI come from the germline V gene. Here the CDR3 DNA reads TGTGCCAGCAGAACAAGACAGGGGAGCACTGAAGCTTTCTTT. This translates into CASRTRQGSTEAFF.

This sequence joins TRBV3-1 (or the pseudogene TRBV3-2) and TRBJ1-2; no firm D call. The CDR3 runs 15 residues. Between the trimmed V and J ends, which lost 0 bases and 0 bases, there was a span of 8 bases. Germline values: CDR1 LGHDT, CDR2 YNNKEL (reference sequence). The CDR3: CASSQDHLANYGYTF. In nucleotides, the CDR3 is TGTGCCAGCAGCCAAGACCACTTAGCTAACTATGGCTACACCTTC.

The rearrangement joins TRBV9 to TRBJ2-1; no clear D gene. Germline V gene data show CDR1 as SGDLS and CDR2 as YYNGEE. The CDR3 is made up of 11 amino acids. V was trimmed by 0 bases and J by 11 bases, leaving 6 bases between them. The CDR3 nucleotides are TGTGCCAGCAGCGTAGTCGGCCAGCAGTTCTTC. This encodes CASSVVGQQFF.

The chain's CDR3 is CASSVGDRYYEQYF. As DNA, the CDR3 is TGTGCCAGCAGTGTAGGGGACAGATACTACGAGCAGTACTTC. The V and J genes are TRBV28 and TRBJ2-7; 7 bases map to TRBD1. CDR1 and CDR2 (germline): MDHEN, SYDVKM. Losses at the gene ends were 5 bases for V and 3 bases for J; bases not matched to a gene: 7. The CDR3 consists of 14 residues.

The chain employs TRBV4-2 and TRBJ2-2; D gene uncertain. CDR3 size: 17 residues. CDR1 is LGHNA, CDR2 YNFKEQ, per germline. V was shortened by 1 base and J by 0 bases, with 12 bases between the two germline ends. CDR3 bases: TGTGCCAGCAGCCAAGCTGTTTATGGGTCGAACACCGGGGAGCTGTTTTTT. It encodes CASSQAVYGSNTGELFF.

The chain recombines TRBV10-3 with TRBJ1-6; TRBD1 might be the D (5 bases). The CDR3 sequence is 13 residues long. Germline V gives CDR1 ENHRY, CDR2 SYGVKD. V gave up 2 bases and J gave up 9 bases, with 8 bases separating them. CDR3 DNA sequence: TGTGCCATCAGTGAGGACAGAATTTCACCCCTCCACTTT. This encodes CAISEDRISPLHF.

This clone was seen once. This chain connects TRBV4-1 to TRBJ2-4; D might be TRBD2 (5 bases). CDR3 size: 15 residues. CDR1 is MGHRA and CDR2 is YSYEKL in the germline V gene. The V end lost 1 base, the J end lost 8 bases, and 15 bases lay between the germline ends. The CDR3 reads CASSQGASSRDIQYF. The CDR3, as DNA: TGCGCCAGCAGCCAAGGGGCCTCTAGCCGAGACATTCAGTACTTC.

The chain uses TRBV10-3 and TRBJ2-3; no clear D gene. CDR3 size: 15 residues. The V gene's germline CDR1 is ENHRY and CDR2 SYGVKD. V lost 2 bases and J 0 bases, leaving 9 bases between the germline ends. CDR3 DNA sequence: TGTGCCATCAGTGAGCACCTGGGGAGCACAGATACGCAGTATTTT. It codes for CAISEHLGSTDTQYF.

The chain carries TRBV20-1 and TRBJ2-7; D gene uncertain. Looked up from germline, CDR1 is DFQATT and CDR2 is SNEGSKA (reference sequence). V lost 7 bases and J 3 bases, leaving 10 bases between the germline ends. The CDR3 totals 11 residues. CDR3 protein: CSVGQVYEQYF. The DNA for the CDR3 is TGCAGTGTAGGGCAGGTCTACGAGCAGTACTTC.

The chain carries TRBV7-9 and TRBJ2-7, with TRBD1 identical over 8 bases. CDR3 length equals 18 residues. The germline V gene encodes CDR1 SEHNR and CDR2 FQNEAQ (reference sequence). V shed 1 base, J shed 0 bases, and the junction held 11 bases outside the gene matches. The DNA for the CDR3 is TGTGCCAGCAGCTTAGACTTCTTGACAGGGGCTAGCTCCTACGAGCAGTACTTC. Residues: CASSLDFLTGASSYEQYF.

The CDR3 DNA sequence: TGTGCCAGTAGTATCCAGATATCCTCCTACGAGCAGTACTTC. Protein: CASSIQISSYEQYF. The genes are TRBV19 and TRBJ2-7; D is ambiguous. V was cut by 3 bases and J by 0 bases, with 9 bases left in between. Germline V gene sequence: CDR1 LNHDA, CDR2 SQIVND (reference sequence). CDR3 length: 14 residues.